The 21 T cell receptor beta chains reported below all come from one sample, sequenced in a study. TCRdb used MiXCR to reprocess the reads, holding one entry per CDR3 protein. Here the sample spans 700 to 950 distinct CDR3 sequences, roughly 29% being singletons. The source material was CD8+ T cells (not recorded whether cultured). These receptors all come from a female donor.

By share of the sample, this clonotype is medium-sized. The chain carries TRBV7-9 and TRBJ2-3, with 10 bases identical to TRBD2. The CDR3 runs to 18 residues. The V gene end was trimmed by 1 base and the J gene end by 0 bases; junction bases not matched to a gene: 7. Germline lookup yields CDR1 SEHNR and CDR2 FQNEAQ (reference sequence). The CDR3 is CASSLERTSGTSTDTQYF. The CDR3 nucleotides are TGTGCCAGCAGCTTAGAGCGGACTAGCGGAACTAGCACAGATACGCAGTATTTT.

This clonotype counts as medium-sized (0.01 to 0.1%). This sequence joins TRBV27 and TRBJ2-1; tentative D call: TRBD2 (6 bases). This CDR3 has 17 amino acids. CDR1 and CDR2 from the germline V gene are MNHEY and SMNVEV (reference sequence). V shed 5 bases and J shed 0 bases, with 17 bases lying between them. CDR3 protein: CASSTLLAVSSYNEQFF. Here the CDR3 DNA reads TGTGCCAGCAGTACACTTTTAGCGGTGAGCTCCTACAATGAGCAGTTCTTC.

Relative to its sample, this clonotype is medium-sized (0.01 to 0.1%). J is TRBJ2-3 and V is TRBV19, with D unclear. Germline loops: CDR1 LNHDA, CDR2 SQIVND (reference sequence). The CDR3 consists of 15 residues. With 3 bases removed from V and 6 bases from J, the gap between germline ends came to 16 bases. CDR3 nucleotides: TGTGCCAGTAGTATGTTGAGAATAGTGTACGATACGCAGTATTTT. Encoded protein: CASSMLRIVYDTQYF.

This clonotype ranks as medium-sized. The J gene is TRBJ1-5, the V gene TRBV4-1; 12 nucleotides align to TRBD1. The CDR3 is 19 amino acids. With 1 base clipped from V and 4 bases from J, the junction kept 11 bases outside the gene matches. CDR1 is MGHRA, CDR2 YSYEKL, per germline. Here the CDR3 reads CASSQVRKGQGAGNQPQHF. In DNA form, the CDR3 reads TGCGCCAGCAGCCAAGTGAGGAAGGGACAGGGGGCAGGGAATCAGCCCCAGCATTTT.

In its sample, this clonotype ranks as large (0.1 to 1%). V is TRBV2 and J is TRBJ1-2; D ambiguous. CDR1 and CDR2 (germline): SNHLY, FYNNEI. The CDR3 runs 11 residues. Trimming removed 7 bases from V and 5 bases from J, with 8 bases in between. CDR3 sequence reads: CASTPEYGYTF. DNA for the CDR3: TGTGCCAGCACCCCAGAATATGGCTACACCTTC.

A note on this clonotype: The junction departs from the called germline gene at one end, perhaps through a read error. V gene TRBV19 combines with J gene TRBJ2-3; D gene uncertain. This CDR3 spans 13 amino acids. The V gene's germline CDR1 is LNHDA and CDR2 SQIVND (reference sequence). CDR3 coding DNA: TGTTCCAGTAGTACGCGGAGCACAGATACACAGTATTTT. Residues: CSSSTRSTDTQYF.

This clonotype came up many times. The chain combines TRBV30 with TRBJ2-2; unclear D gene. This CDR3 is built from 12 residues. V dropped 2 bases and J dropped 6 bases, with 7 bases sitting between them. CDR1 and CDR2 (germline): GTSNPN, SVGIG (reference sequence). As DNA, the CDR3 is TGTGCCTGGAGTCTCAGCTCCGGGGAGCTGTTTTTT. It encodes CAWSLSSGELFF.

As for this clonotype: An end of the junction differs from the germline gene, which may be a read error. The chain uses TRBV19 and TRBJ2-7; no reliable D call. The CDR3 is made up of 13 amino acids. Germline CDR1 is LNHDA and CDR2 is SQIVND (reference sequence). DNA for the CDR3: TGTGCTAGTAGTATCCGGAGTAGCTACGGGCAGTACTTC. Encoded protein: CASSIRSSYGQYF. The full variable domain, its missing parts supplied by reference TRBV19 and TRBJ2-7, is DGGITQSPKYLFRKEGQNVTLSCEQNLNHDAMYWYRQDPGQGLRLIYYSQIVNDFQKGDIAEGYSVSREKKESFPLTVTSAQKNPTAFYLCASSIRSSYGQYFGPGTRLTVT.

Relative to its sample, this clonotype is medium-sized. This chain links TRBV19 with TRBJ1-2; possible D gene TRBD1, 6 bases. The CDR3 is 15 amino acids. The V gene lost 7 bases and the J gene lost 4 bases, with 19 bases spanning the gap. CDR1 is LNHDA and CDR2 is SQIVND in the germline V gene (reference sequence). The CDR3 DNA reads TGTGCCAGTACCCCCTTTGGGGGCGCTGGCTATGGCTACACCTTC. Translating it yields CASTPFGGAGYGYTF.

This clonotype is judged medium-sized. This chain connects TRBV19 to TRBJ1-1; D not resolved. Trimming stripped 3 bases from V and 4 bases from J, with 12 bases between. The CDR3 length is 14 residues. Per the germline V gene, CDR1 is LNHDA and CDR2 is SQIVND (reference sequence). The CDR3 DNA reads TGTGCCAGTAGTATGGTGGTCATCGGCACTGAAGCTTTCTTT. Translation gives CASSMVVIGTEAFF.

This clonotype is categorized as medium-sized (0.01 to 0.1%). The V call is TRBV19, the J call TRBJ2-1, with D perhaps being TRBD1 or TRBD2 (5 bases each). V gave up 7 bases and J gave up 3 bases, with 16 bases separating them. CDR1 is LNHDA and CDR2 is SQIVND in the germline V gene (reference sequence). This CDR3 has 15 residues. As DNA, the CDR3 is TGTGCCAGTAACCCTTTCGGGGCCAGCTACAATGAGCAGTTCTTC. Translation: CASNPFGASYNEQFF.

In regard to this clonotype: This may stem from a read error, because a much larger clone lies one nucleotide away. The rearrangement joins TRBV19 to TRBJ1-2; tentative D call: TRBD1 (5 bases). The CDR3 loop spans 12 amino acids. The germline gives CDR1 LNHDA, CDR2 SQIVND (reference sequence). In DNA, the CDR3 is TGTGCCAGTAGTATCGGGGTTTGGGGCTACGCCTTC. Translating it yields CASSIGVWGYAF.

The rearrangement links TRBV19 to TRBJ2-2; D is uncertain. The CDR3 has 13 residues. Per the germline V gene, CDR1 is LNHDA and CDR2 is SQIVND (reference sequence). V lost 2 bases to trimming and J lost 4 bases, with 5 bases between them. The DNA for the CDR3 is TGTGCCAGTAGTATACATTCCACCGGGGAGCTGTTTTTT. Residues: CASSIHSTGELFF. Complete variable domain (other parts from reference TRBV19 and TRBJ2-2): DGGITQSPKYLFRKEGQNVTLSCEQNLNHDAMYWYRQDPGQGLRLIYYSQIVNDFQKGDIAEGYSVSREKKESFPLTVTSAQKNPTAFYLCASSIHSTGELFFGEGSRLTVL.

This clonotype is labeled as medium-sized. The CDR3 loop is CATSDLRGDYNEQFF. The CDR3 coding sequence is TGTGCCACCAGTGATTTGCGGGGGGATTACAATGAGCAGTTCTTC. The rearrangement links TRBV24-1 to TRBJ2-1; TRBD2 matches 7 bases. Trimming took 0 bases from V and 4 from J; bases not matched to a gene: 2. CDR1 and CDR2 from the germline V gene are KGHDR and SFDVKD. The CDR3 loop spans 15 amino acids.

The chain links TRBV3-1 to TRBJ2-1, with 8 nucleotides matching TRBD2. The V gene end was trimmed by 4 bases and the J gene end by 5 bases; junction bases not matched to a gene: 10. CDR3 size: 16 residues. The germline V gene has CDR1 LGHDT and CDR2 YNNKEL (reference sequence). This CDR3 reads CASSPETSEPHNEQFF. The CDR3 nucleotides read TGTGCCAGCAGCCCCGAGACTAGCGAGCCACACAATGAGCAGTTCTTC.

The chain employs TRBV19 and TRBJ2-7; D is ambiguous. CDR1 and CDR2 from the germline V gene are LNHDA and SQIVND (reference sequence). The CDR3 has 13 amino acids. The CDR3 spells CSNSIRSSYEQYF. CDR3 bases: TGTTCCAATAGTATAAGGAGCTCCTACGAGCAGTACTTC.

Relative to its sample, this clonotype is medium-sized. The rearrangement joins TRBV19 to TRBJ1-5; D is unclear. V was trimmed by 5 bases and J by 7 bases, leaving 6 bases between them. The CDR3 has 11 residues. CDR1 is LNHDA, CDR2 SQIVND, per germline (reference sequence). This CDR3 is CASSLGQPQHF. For the CDR3, the DNA is TGTGCCAGTAGTCTCGGACAGCCCCAGCATTTT.

With respect to this clonotype: Sequence at one end of the junction differs from germline and may be a read error. The CDR3 sequence: CVSSGGSAGELFF. CDR3 nucleotide sequence: TGTGTCAGTAGTGGGGGGAGCGCCGGGGAGCTGTTTTTT. J is TRBJ2-2 and V is TRBV19; TRBD2 might be the D (6 bases). The CDR3 has 13 amino acids. CDR1 is LNHDA and CDR2 is SQIVND in the germline V gene (reference sequence).

V and J are TRBV19 and TRBJ2-1, with a tentative D call TRBD2 (6 bases). The CDR3 consists of 13 residues. With 3 bases removed from V and 12 bases from J, the gap between germline ends came to 15 bases. Germline lookup yields CDR1 LNHDA and CDR2 SQIVND (reference sequence). CDR3 sequence: CASSIRSGVGQFF. In DNA, the CDR3 is TGTGCCAGTAGTATTAGGTCGGGGGTAGGGCAGTTCTTC.

By share, this clonotype counts as medium-sized. The chain employs TRBV19 and TRBJ2-3; possible D gene TRBD2, 6 bases. The V and J ends lost 5 bases and 5 bases respectively, with 11 bases between them. The CDR3 totals 13 residues. Germline V lookup: CDR1 LNHDA, CDR2 SQIVND (reference sequence). CDR3 protein: CASSSRSGDTQYF. DNA of the CDR3: TGTGCCAGTAGTTCCCGTAGCGGAGATACGCAGTATTTT.

This clonotype is judged medium-sized (0.01 to 0.1%). The chain has TRBV20-1 and TRBJ1-1; 10 nucleotides line up with TRBD1. Germline CDR1 reads DFQATT; CDR2 reads SNEGSKA (reference sequence). The CDR3 totals 15 residues. CDR3 nucleotides: TGCAGCACCCGGGACAGGGGCCTCCTGAACACTGAAGCTTTCTTT. Translated, it gives CSTRDRGLLNTEAFF.